These T cell receptor beta chains were read from a single sample in a study of T cells after yellow fever vaccination. TCRdb passed the 5' RACE reads through MiXCR, listing each CDR3 protein once. Here the sample spans 40,000 to 50,000 distinct CDR3 sequences, just under 6.5% being singletons. The input for sequencing was PBMCs, either bulk or a sorted T-cell subset (CD4+, CD8+, memory, or dextramer-sorted; not recorded which), taken 45 days after the yellow fever booster vaccination. Source of these receptors: a man between 25 and 39 years old who received the YFV17D yellow fever vaccine. CDR3s include the opening cysteine and the closing phenylalanine or tryptophan. A D gene is named only where the DNA matches it firmly. The size of a clone is reported for some rows only, either as once, few or many, or as a class for expanded clones.

D | J | V | size | CDR3 | DNA
TRBD1 | TRBJ2-4 | TRBV12-3/TRBV12-4 | few | CASLRQGRNIQYF | TGTGCCAGCCTACGACAGGGGCGGAACATTCAGTACTTC
NA | TRBJ2-1 | TRBV6-2/TRBV6-3 | many | CASRYSYNEQFF | TGTGCCAGCAGGTATTCCTACAATGAGCAGTTCTTC
NA | TRBJ1-5 | TRBV19 | NA | CASSTQAQDQPQHF | TGTGCCAGTAGTACGCAGGCCCAGGACCAGCCCCAGCATTTT
NA | TRBJ1-2 | TRBV28 | NA | CASISGELYGYTF | TGTGCCAGCATATCAGGAGAGCTCTATGGCTACACCTTC
NA | TRBJ2-2 | TRBV7-7 | NA | CASSSDRTGELFF | TGTGCCAGCAGCTCCGACCGGACCGGGGAGCTGTTTTTT
NA | TRBJ1-5 | TRBV20-1 | many | CSASDRPNQPQHF | TGCAGTGCTTCGGACCGACCCAATCAGCCCCAGCATTTT
TRBD2 | TRBJ2-1 | TRBV7-3 | few | CASSLGLANEQFF | TGTGCCAGCAGCCTAGGACTAGCCAATGAGCAGTTCTTC
NA | TRBJ2-1 | TRBV4-3 | medium-sized | CASSQDREHAEQFF | TGCGCCAGCAGCCAAGATCGCGAGCATGCTGAGCAGTTCTTC
NA | TRBJ2-1 | TRBV5-1 | many | CASSLEGPYNEQFF | TGCGCCAGCAGCTTGGAGGGACCCTACAATGAGCAGTTCTTC
TRBD1 | TRBJ1-6 | TRBV6-1 | few | CASSPGGLGHYNSPLHF | TGTGCCAGCAGCCCAGGGGGTTTGGGGCACTATAATTCACCCCTCCACTTT
NA | TRBJ1-6 | TRBV20-1 | many | CSAKGKQDSPLHF | TGCAGTGCTAAGGGCAAACAGGATTCACCCCTCCACTTT
NA | TRBJ1-1 | TRBV27 | few | CASSLSPPNMNTEAFF | TGTGCCAGCAGTTTATCCCCCCCGAACATGAACACTGAAGCTTTCTTT
NA | TRBJ1-1 | TRBV20-1 | many | CSARSGNTEAFF | TGCAGTGCCCGCAGCGGGAACACTGAAGCTTTCTTT
NA | TRBJ2-7 | TRBV12-3/TRBV12-4 | many | CASSVGFIYEQYF | TGTGCCAGCAGTGTGGGTTTTATCTACGAGCAGTACTTC
TRBD1 | TRBJ2-1 | TRBV24-1 | many | CATRDRGYNEQFF | TGTGCCACCCGGGACAGGGGATACAATGAGCAGTTCTTC
NA | TRBJ2-5 | TRBV5-1 | few | CASSLAGGGLRTQYF | TGCGCCAGCAGCTTGGCCGGTGGTGGACTAAGGACCCAGTACTTC
NA | TRBJ2-7 | TRBV5-4 | NA | CASSLGWGNSHEQYF | TGTGCCAGCAGCTTGGGATGGGGAAACTCCCACGAGCAGTACTTC
NA | TRBJ2-5 | TRBV7-8 | few | CASSLAGGGARVETQYF | TGTGCCAGCAGCTTAGCGGGTGGGGGGGCGAGGGTGGAGACCCAGTACTTC
NA | TRBJ2-7 | TRBV6-6 | many | CASSRDTYEQYF | TGTGCCAGCAGTAGGGATACCTACGAGCAGTACTTC
TRBD1 | TRBJ1-2 | TRBV5-6 | few | CASSPDRGLGGYTF | TGTGCCAGCAGCCCAGACAGGGGTCTGGGTGGCTACACCTTC
NA | TRBJ2-7 | TRBV5-1 | NA | CASSSTGGSYEQYF | TGCGCCAGCAGCTCGACAGGAGGCTCCTACGAGCAGTACTTC